In its sample, the clone carrying this T cell receptor (beta chain) was seen once. The data originate from a study of blood T cell repertoires in COVID-19. The overall study: The samples span acute and convalescent COVID-19 from the United States, Italy and Spain. PBMCs, B-cell-depleted T cells, or T cells provided the cDNA or gDNA that made up the material.

Authors' data handling: Quantification of nucleated cells was approximated via reference gene primer amplification. TCRdb's table, derived via immunoSEQ multiplex PCR, lists solely in-frame clones and lacks some. That table is the source of V, J and clone size, and D and trimming were worked out from the DNA. The sample records some 47,000 clones, roughly 90% being singletons. The CDR3 is 13 amino acids. Trimming shortened V by 5 bases and J by 14 bases, and 20 bases separated the two germline ends. From germline, CDR1 is MNHEY and CDR2 SVGAGI. Sample: peripheral blood. The receptor was derived from a woman aged 80 or over in a cohort sampled during active or convalescent COVID-19. The chain is built from TRBV6-5 and TRBJ2-3; possibly TRBD2 for D (6 bases). CDR3 sequence reads: CASSRLGVQQLYF. The CDR3 DNA sequence: TGTGCCAGCAGTAGACTAGGGGTCCAGCAGCTGTATTTT.